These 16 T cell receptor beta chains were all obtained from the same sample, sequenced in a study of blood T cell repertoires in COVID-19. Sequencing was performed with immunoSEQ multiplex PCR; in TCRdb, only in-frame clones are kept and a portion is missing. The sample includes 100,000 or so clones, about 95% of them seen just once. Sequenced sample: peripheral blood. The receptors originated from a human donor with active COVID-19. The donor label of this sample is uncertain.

CDR3 residues: CASSYEAGGPPPTDTQYF. For the CDR3, the DNA is TGTGCCAGCAGTTACGAAGCGGGGGGGCCCCCGCCAACAGATACGCAGTATTTT. The chain employs TRBV6-2 or TRBV6-3 and TRBJ2-3; 10 bases agree with TRBD2. Trimming removed 2 bases from V and 3 bases from J; junction bases left unmatched: 11. Germline CDR1 is MNHEY and CDR2 is SVGEGT. The CDR3 extends over 18 amino acids.

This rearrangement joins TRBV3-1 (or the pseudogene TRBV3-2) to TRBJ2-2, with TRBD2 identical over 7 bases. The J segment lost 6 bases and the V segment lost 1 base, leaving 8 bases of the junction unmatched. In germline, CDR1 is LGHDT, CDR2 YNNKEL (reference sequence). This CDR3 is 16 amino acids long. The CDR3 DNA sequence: TGTGCCAGCAGCCAAGTCCGGGGCGGGGGACCCGGGGAGCTGTTTTTT. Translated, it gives CASSQVRGGGPGELFF.

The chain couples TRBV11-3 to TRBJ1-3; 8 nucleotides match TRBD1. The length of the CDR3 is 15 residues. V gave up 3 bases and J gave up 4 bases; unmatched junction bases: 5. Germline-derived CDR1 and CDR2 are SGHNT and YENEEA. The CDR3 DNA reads TGTGCCAGCAGCTTGGCCGGGACAGGAGGAAACACCATATATTTT. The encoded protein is CASSLAGTGGNTIYF.

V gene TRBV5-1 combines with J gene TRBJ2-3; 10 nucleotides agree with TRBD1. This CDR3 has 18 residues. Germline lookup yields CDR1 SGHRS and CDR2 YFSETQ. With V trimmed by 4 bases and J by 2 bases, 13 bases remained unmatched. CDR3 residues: CASSPGTGVNSPTDTQYF. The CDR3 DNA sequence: TGCGCCAGCAGCCCCGGGACAGGGGTCAACTCCCCCACAGATACGCAGTATTTT.

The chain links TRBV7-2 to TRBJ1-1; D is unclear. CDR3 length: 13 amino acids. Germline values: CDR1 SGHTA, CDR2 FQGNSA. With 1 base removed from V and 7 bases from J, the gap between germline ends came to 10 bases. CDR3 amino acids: CASSLVGALEAFF. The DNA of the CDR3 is TGTGCCAGCAGCTTAGTGGGAGCTCTTGAAGCTTTCTTT.

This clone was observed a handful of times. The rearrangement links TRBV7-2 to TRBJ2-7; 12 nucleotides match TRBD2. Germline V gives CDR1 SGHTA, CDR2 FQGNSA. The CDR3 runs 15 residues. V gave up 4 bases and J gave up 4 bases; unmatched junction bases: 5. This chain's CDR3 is CASSWLAGGPYEQYF. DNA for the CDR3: TGTGCCAGCAGCTGGCTAGCGGGAGGGCCTTACGAGCAGTACTTC.

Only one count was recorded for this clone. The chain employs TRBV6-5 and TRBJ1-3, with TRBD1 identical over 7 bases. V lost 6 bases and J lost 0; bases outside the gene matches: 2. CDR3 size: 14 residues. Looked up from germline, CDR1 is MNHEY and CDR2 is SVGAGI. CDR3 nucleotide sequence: TGTGCCAGCAGATGGGACAGCTCTGGAAACACCATATATTTT. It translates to CASRWDSSGNTIYF.

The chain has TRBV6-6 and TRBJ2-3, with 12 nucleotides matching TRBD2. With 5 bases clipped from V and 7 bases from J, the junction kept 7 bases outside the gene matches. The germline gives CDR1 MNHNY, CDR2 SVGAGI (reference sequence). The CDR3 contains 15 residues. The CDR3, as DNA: TGTGCCAGCAGTCCTACTAGCGGGGGGCCCTATACGCAGTATTTT. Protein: CASSPTSGGPYTQYF.

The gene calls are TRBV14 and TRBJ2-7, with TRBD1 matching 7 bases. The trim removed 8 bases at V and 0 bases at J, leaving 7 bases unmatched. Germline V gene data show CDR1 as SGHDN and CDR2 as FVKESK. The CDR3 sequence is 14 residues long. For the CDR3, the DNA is TGTGCCAGCCGGCTGACAGGGAGCTCCTACGAGCAGTACTTC. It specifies CASRLTGSSYEQYF. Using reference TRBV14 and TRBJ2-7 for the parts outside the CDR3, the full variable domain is EAGVTQFPSHSVIEKGQTVTLRCDPISGHDNLYWYRRVMGKEIKFLLHFVKESKQDESGMPNNRFLAERTGGTYSTLKVQPAELEDSGVYFCASRLTGSSYEQYFGPGTRLTVT.

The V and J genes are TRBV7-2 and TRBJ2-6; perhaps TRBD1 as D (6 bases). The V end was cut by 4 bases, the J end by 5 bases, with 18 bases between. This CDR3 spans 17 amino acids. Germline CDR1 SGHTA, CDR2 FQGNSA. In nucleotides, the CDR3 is TGTGCCAGCAGCTCGTCTCCGCAGGGGCCCCGGGCCAACGTCCTGACTTTC. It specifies CASSSSPQGPRANVLTF.

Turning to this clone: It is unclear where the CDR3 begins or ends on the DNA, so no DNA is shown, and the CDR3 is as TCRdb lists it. The CDR3 loop is CASSKVGSGTSTDTQYF. The chain has TRBV21-1 and TRBJ2-3; the D call of TRBD2 is as the table states it, not checked on the DNA. TRBV21-1 is recorded as a pseudogene. Inclusive of both ends, the CDR3 amounts to 17 amino acids.

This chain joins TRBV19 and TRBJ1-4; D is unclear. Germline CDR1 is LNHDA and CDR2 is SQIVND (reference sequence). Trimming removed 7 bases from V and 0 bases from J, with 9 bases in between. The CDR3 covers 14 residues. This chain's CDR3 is CASTPQSTNEKLFF. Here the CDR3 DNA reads TGTGCCAGTACCCCGCAGTCAACTAATGAAAAACTGTTTTTT.

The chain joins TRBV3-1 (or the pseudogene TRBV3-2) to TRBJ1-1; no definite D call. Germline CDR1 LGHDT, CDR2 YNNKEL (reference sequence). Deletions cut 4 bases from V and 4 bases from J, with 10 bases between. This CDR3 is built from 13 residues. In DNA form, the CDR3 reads TGTGCCAGCAGCCCACGGACTCCCACTGAAGCTTTCTTT. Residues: CASSPRTPTEAFF.

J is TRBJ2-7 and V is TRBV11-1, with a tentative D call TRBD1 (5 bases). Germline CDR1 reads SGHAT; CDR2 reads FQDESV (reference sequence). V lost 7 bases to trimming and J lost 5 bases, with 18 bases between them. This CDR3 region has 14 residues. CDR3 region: CASMGRNTRDEQYF. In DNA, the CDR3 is TGTGCCAGCATGGGGCGTAACACTCGGGACGAGCAGTACTTC.

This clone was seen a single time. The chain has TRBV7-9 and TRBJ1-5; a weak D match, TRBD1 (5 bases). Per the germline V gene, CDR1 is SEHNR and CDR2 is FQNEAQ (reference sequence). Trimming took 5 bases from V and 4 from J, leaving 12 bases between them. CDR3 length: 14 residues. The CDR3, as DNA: TGTGCCAGCAGCGACGGGGGAAGGAATCAGCCCCAGCATTTT. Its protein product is CASSDGGRNQPQHF. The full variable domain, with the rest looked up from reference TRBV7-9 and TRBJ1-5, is DTGVSQNPRHKITKRGQNVTFRCDPISEHNRLYWYRQTLGQGPEFLTYFQNEAQLEKSRLLSDRFSAERPKGSFSTLEIQRTEQGDSAMYLCASSDGGRNQPQHFGDGTRLSIL.

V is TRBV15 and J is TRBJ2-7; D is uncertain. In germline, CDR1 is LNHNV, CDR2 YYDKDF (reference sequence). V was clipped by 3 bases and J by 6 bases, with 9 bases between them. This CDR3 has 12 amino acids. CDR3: CATSSTSGEQYF. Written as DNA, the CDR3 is TGTGCCACCAGCAGTACCTCGGGCGAGCAGTACTTC.